This T cell receptor (beta chain) originates from a study of vaccination and CD4 T cells after COVID-19 (dated 2022 in TCRdb). For context, the study as a whole: Convalescent patients had a positive SARS-CoV-2 result on nasal swab PCR, and of these patients, several had mild disease and one had severe disease. The convalescent cohort included six males and four females, with two Hispanic individuals, seven Caucasians, two Asians and one multiracial person. Participants got two doses of the Pfizer-BioNTech BNT162b2 vaccine (n=8) or two doses of the Moderna mRNA-1273 vaccine (n=2). Post-COVID blood samples from convalescent patients were collected a median of roughly 100 days after diagnosis, with a range of roughly 35 to 180 days. The time from the second vaccine dose to post-vaccine blood sampling had a median of around 72 days and ranged from about 14 to 250 days. For stimulating the cultures, overlapping spike peptide pools were used, derived from SARS-CoV-2 as well as from the common cold coronaviruses HCoV-NL63, HCoV-OC43 and HCoV-229E. Control cultures used a CEFX viral epitope pool as positive control, an HIV-1 Nef peptide pool as negative control, or no peptide. In around 9 COVID-19 convalescent patients and a handful of infection-naive healthy vaccine recipients, researchers compared the spike-specific CD4+ TCR repertoire from before mRNA vaccination with the repertoire from after.

Here is what the overall study found, with its caveats: Relatively few convalescent patients were included in the study, and early timepoints after natural infection were not analyzed. In convalescent patients, a median about 86% of post-vaccine SARS-CoV-2-reactive clones were detected only after vaccination, suggesting vaccine-specific priming. In convalescent patients, nearly all vaccine-specific clones (304 of 307) were found to be mono-reactive for SARS-CoV-2 spike rather than cross-reactive with common cold coronaviruses. An increase in the median number of SARS-CoV-2-reactive clonotypes from roughly 20 after infection to roughly 38 after vaccination was observed, but the change was not found to be significant.

The sample's treatment or condition label, decoded: roughly 10-day PBMC culture with coronavirus spike peptide pools or control peptides (ViraFEST assay). The ViraFEST assay, used in the study, expanded antigen-specific T cells with peptide pools and then identified the expanded clonotypes through TCR sequencing. The positive SARS-CoV-2 PCR tests of the convalescent patients were dated from March to December 2020, before the Alpha, Beta and Delta variants emerged in the United States. Each well held 2.2 million or so PBMCs cultured with approximately 9.2 ug/ml peptide pools in IMDM containing around 5.5% human AB serum and 9.5 to 10 IU/ml IL-2. Half of the culture medium was replaced with fresh IL-2-containing medium on days 3 and 7. After around 11 days of culture, CD4+ T cells were isolated by negative selection with the EasySep CD4+ T cell isolation kit. Ficoll-Paque Plus gradient centrifugation was used to isolate PBMCs from whole blood, and the isolated PBMCs were then either used fresh or cryopreserved at -140C. Culture conditions were generally each tested in triplicate wells.

This clonotype has just a few counts. What antigen it recognizes has not been identified. No base qualities exist here, and no much larger clone lies one base off it. The germline V gene (reference sequence) gives CDR1 as DFQATT and CDR2 as SNEGSKA. Trimming leaves V shorter by 6 bases and J shorter by 0 bases, with the junction holding 6 bases beyond the gene matches. The CDR3 covers 16 residues, taking in both the cysteine and the phenylalanine. This entry keeps only the CDR3 DNA: 48 bases, framed from base 1. The library was obtained by PCR. DNA from cultured CD4+ T cells underwent TCR sequencing with the Oncomine TCR Beta short-read assay at the Johns Hopkins FTIC core. The QIAamp micro DNA kit was used to extract genomic DNA from the cultured CD4+ T cells. Oncomine TCR Beta libraries from cultured CD4+ T cells were pooled using unique dual indexes and sequenced on an Illumina iSeq 100. Concerning the study's data processing: Non-productive sequences were removed, and CDR3s that did not start with C, did not end with F or W, or were shorter than 7 amino acids were discarded. Antigen-specific clonotypes were identified using the MANAFEST web application through comparison of peptide-stimulated wells with reference and other culture wells. For a clone to be called positive, the clone needed an FDR below 0.05, an odds ratio above 5, and a productive frequency above 0.1% in at least two of three replicate wells. Clonotypes that were significantly expanded in both SARS-CoV-2 spike wells and at least one common cold coronavirus spike condition were defined as cross-reactive. Using R version 3.6.1, CDR3 homology was evaluated through Levenshtein distances (stringdist) along with unrooted phylogenetic trees (ape). TCRdb reprocessing: public reads trimmed at Q25 with fastp, clones called with MiXCR, in-frame beta chains kept. Records with the same CDR3 protein are collapsed into one entry carrying the most frequent genes and DNA. TCRdb, not the authors, supplied the V and J calls. Across this sample there are some 7,000 distinct CDR3 sequences, with around 42% seen only once. The ten largest clones capture under 30% of the sample.

The chain is made from TRBV20-1 and TRBJ2-3; TRBD2 lines up with 13 middle nucleotides. The TCR originated in a human donor who had recovered from COVID-19. Sequences were obtained from CD4+ T cells from blood, cultured in vitro. The CDR3 has the sequence CSAGLAGASSTDTQYF. The bases are TGCAGTGCAGGACTAGCGGGGGCCTCTAGCACAGATACGCAGTATTTT.